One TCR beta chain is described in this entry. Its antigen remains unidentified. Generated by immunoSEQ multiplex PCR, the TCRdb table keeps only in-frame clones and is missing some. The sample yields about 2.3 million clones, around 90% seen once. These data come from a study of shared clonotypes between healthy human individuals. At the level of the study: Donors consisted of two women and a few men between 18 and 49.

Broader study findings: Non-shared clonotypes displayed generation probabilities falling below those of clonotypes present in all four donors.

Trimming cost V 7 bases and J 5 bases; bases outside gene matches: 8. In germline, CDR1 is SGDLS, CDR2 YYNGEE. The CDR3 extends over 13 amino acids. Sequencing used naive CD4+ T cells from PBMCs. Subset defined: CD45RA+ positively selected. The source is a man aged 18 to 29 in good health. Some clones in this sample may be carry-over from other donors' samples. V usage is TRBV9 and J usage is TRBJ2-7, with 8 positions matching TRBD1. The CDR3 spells CASPPPGGNEQYF. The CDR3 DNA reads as TGTGCCAGCCCCCCCCCAGGGGGCAACGAGCAGTACTTC.